The 18 T cell receptor beta chains below come from one sample, sequenced in a study of T cell responses to AZD1222 COVID-19 vaccine. The assay was immunoSEQ multiplex PCR, and TCRdb's table has in-frame clones only and misses some. Of about 72,000 clones listed, 86% are singletons. The material was peripheral blood, obtained on day 0 of AZD1222 vaccination. These receptors all come from an adult in good health.

As concerns this clone: Distinct nucleotide sequences in the sample also encode this CDR3. The chain has TRBV28 and TRBJ2-1, with D hard to call. Germline V gene sequence: CDR1 MDHEN, CDR2 SYDVKM. V dropped 6 bases and J dropped 8 bases, with 8 bases sitting between them. The CDR3 consists of 11 residues. In nucleotides, the CDR3 is TGTGCCAGCAGCCCCCGGGATGAGCAGTTCTTC. Translation gives CASSPRDEQFF.

J is TRBJ1-2 and V is TRBV5-1; the D gene is possibly TRBD1 (5 bases). CDR3 length: 13 amino acids. With 4 bases removed from V and 8 bases from J, the gap between germline ends came to 15 bases. Per germline, CDR1 SGHRS and CDR2 YFSETQ. The CDR3 loop is CASSRDGERGYTF. The CDR3 DNA is TGCGCCAGCAGCCGGGACGGCGAAAGGGGCTACACCTTC.

This clone was counted only a few times. V usage is TRBV12-3 or TRBV12-4 and J usage is TRBJ1-2; no reliable D call. CDR3 size: 12 residues. Between the trimmed V and J ends, which lost 3 bases and 8 bases, there was a span of 10 bases. In DNA, the CDR3 is TGTGCCAGCAGTTTGGACTGGAGAGGCTACACCTTC. It translates to CASSLDWRGYTF.

V is TRBV5-4 and J is TRBJ1-2; 8 bases align to TRBD1. J was trimmed by 4 bases and V by 0 bases; bases with no gene match: 2. This CDR3 spans 14 amino acids. Germline V gene data show CDR1 as SGHNT and CDR2 as YYREEE (reference sequence). CDR3 coding DNA: TGTGCCAGCAGCTTGGGACAGGGGTTCTATGGCTACACCTTC. This codes for CASSLGQGFYGYTF.

The rearrangement joins TRBV18 to TRBJ2-2; maybe TRBD1 (5 bases). The CDR3 consists of 18 residues. V was trimmed by 4 bases and J by 0 bases, leaving 18 bases between them. Germline lookup yields CDR1 KGHSH and CDR2 LQKENI. CDR3 in amino acids: CASSRPHRRIANTGELFF. The CDR3 DNA follows: TGTGCCAGCTCACGCCCCCACAGGAGAATCGCGAACACCGGGGAGCTGTTTTTT.

The rearrangement uses TRBV28 and TRBJ1-2; D uncertain. The ends were cut back, 4 bases at V and 3 bases at J, with 6 bases in the middle. CDR1 and CDR2 (germline): MDHEN, SYDVKM. CDR3 length: 12 amino acids. CDR3 residues: CASSSGYYGYTF. The CDR3 DNA reads as TGTGCCAGCAGTTCTGGTTACTATGGCTACACCTTC.

This clone was recorded once. The rearrangement uses TRBV6-5 and TRBJ1-2, with D perhaps matching TRBD1 (6 bases). This CDR3 comprises 11 residues. Trimming took off 4 bases at V and 8 bases at J, with 8 bases between the two ends. Germline CDR1 MNHEY, CDR2 SVGAGI. CDR3 protein: CASSSRGGYTF. The CDR3 DNA sequence: TGTGCCAGCAGTTCGAGGGGGGGCTACACCTTC.

The J gene is TRBJ2-2, the V gene TRBV28, with a possible D match to TRBD2 (6 bases). CDR1 and CDR2 (germline): MDHEN, SYDVKM. The CDR3 spans 16 residues. V shed 2 bases and J shed 4 bases, with 14 bases lying between them. CDR3 protein: CASSLNRVGGTGELFF. DNA for the CDR3: TGTGCCAGCAGTTTAAACCGGGTGGGGGGCACCGGGGAGCTGTTTTTT.

This clone was seen a few times. V and J are TRBV9 and TRBJ1-2, with a possible D match to TRBD1 (5 bases). The CDR3 has 16 residues. Trimming cost V 10 bases and J 8 bases, with 30 bases left between them. Germline assignment: CDR1 SGDLS and CDR2 YYNGEE. The CDR3 loop is CARENRSSTDSGGYTF. DNA of the CDR3: TGTGCCCGGGAGAACAGGTCTTCGACTGATTCGGGAGGCTACACCTTC.

This chain joins TRBV19 and TRBJ1-4; D is uncertain. Germline V gene sequence: CDR1 LNHDA, CDR2 SQIVND (reference sequence). V was shortened by 3 bases and J by 3 bases, with 8 bases between the two germline ends. This CDR3 is built from 14 residues. The chain's CDR3 is CASSIRSANEKLFF. The CDR3 DNA sequence: TGTGCCAGTAGTATCCGGTCTGCTAATGAAAAACTGTTTTTT. Based on the CDR3 plus reference TRBV19 and TRBJ1-4, the full variable domain is DGGITQSPKYLFRKEGQNVTLSCEQNLNHDAMYWYRQDPGQGLRLIYYSQIVNDFQKGDIAEGYSVSREKKESFPLTVTSAQKNPTAFYLCASSIRSANEKLFFGSGTQLSVL.

This rearrangement joins TRBV11-1 to TRBJ2-3, with D maybe TRBD2 (6 bases). CDR3 length: 14 residues. In germline, CDR1 is SGHAT, CDR2 FQDESV (reference sequence). Between the trimmed V and J ends, which lost 5 bases and 4 bases, there was a span of 13 bases. The CDR3 sequence: CASSLRRGPDTQYF. DNA of the CDR3: TGTGCCAGCAGCCTCCGGCGGGGACCAGATACGCAGTATTTT.

V is TRBV19 and J is TRBJ2-7; the match to TRBD2 covers 7 bases. V was clipped by 5 bases and J by 3 bases; unmatched bases: 10. The CDR3 spans 15 residues. Germline-derived CDR1 and CDR2 are LNHDA and SQIVND (reference sequence). This CDR3 reads CASSPEGGRGYEQYF. The CDR3, as DNA: TGTGCCAGTAGTCCGGAGGGAGGGCGAGGCTACGAGCAGTACTTC.

As DNA, the CDR3 is TGTGCCAGCAGCTTAGAGTGGGTAGACAGCAGGTTCACTGGGGCCAACGTCCTGACTTTC. Protein: CASSLEWVDSRFTGANVLTF. The chain joins TRBV11-2 to TRBJ2-6; the D gene is possibly TRBD1 (5 bases). Trimming removed 0 bases from V and 2 bases from J, with 20 bases in between. The CDR3 length is 20 residues. The germline CDR1 and CDR2 sequences are SGHAT and FQNNGV.

The rearrangement uses TRBV5-1 and TRBJ2-7; D perhaps matches TRBD2 (5 bases). The CDR3 has 13 residues. Germline values: CDR1 SGHRS, CDR2 YFSETQ. V shed 1 base and J shed 6 bases, with 11 bases lying between them. The CDR3, as DNA: TGCGCCAGCAGCTTGTTGGAGGAAACCGAGCAGTACTTC. It specifies CASSLLEETEQYF.

The CDR3: CASSQGGRLANTEAFF. CDR3 coding DNA: TGTGCCAGCAGCCAAGGCGGCCGCCTAGCGAACACTGAAGCTTTCTTT. The V and J genes are TRBV7-2 and TRBJ1-1, with no clear D. The CDR3 consists of 16 residues. Germline V gene sequence: CDR1 SGHTA, CDR2 FQGNSA. With 5 bases removed from V and 1 base from J, the gap between germline ends came to 17 bases. Based on the CDR3 plus reference TRBV7-2 and TRBJ1-1, the full variable domain is GAGVSQSPSNKVTEKGKDVELRCDPISGHTALYWYRQSLGQGLEFLIYFQGNSAPDKSGLPSDRFSAERTGGSVSTLTIQRTQQEDSAVYLCASSQGGRLANTEAFFGQGTRLTVV.

This chain joins TRBV7-3 and TRBJ1-1; 8 bases line up with TRBD1. CDR1 is SGHTA, CDR2 FQGTGA, per germline. The length of the CDR3 is 13 residues. V dropped 4 bases and J dropped 7; count of bases not matched to a gene: 5. The CDR3 protein is CASSSGQANEAFF. CDR3 coding DNA: TGTGCCAGCAGCTCGGGACAGGCTAATGAAGCTTTCTTT.

The chain uses TRBV30 and TRBJ1-5, with 8 bases matching TRBD1. Germline V gene data show CDR1 as GTSNPN and CDR2 as SVGIG (reference sequence). This CDR3 region has 13 residues. The V segment lost 0 bases and the J segment 6 bases; nucleotides outside the gene matches: 1. CDR3 DNA: TGTGCCTGGAGTGTACAGGGGGGTCAGCCCCAGCATTTT. Translating it yields CAWSVQGGQPQHF.

This clone was counted once. This chain links TRBV30 with TRBJ1-2; 8 bases agree with TRBD1. Germline V gives CDR1 GTSNPN, CDR2 SVGIG (reference sequence). The CDR3 runs 15 residues. V trimming: 5 bases; J trimming: 0 bases; junction bases outside the gene matches: 8. The CDR3 loop reads CAWEDRVGANYGYTF. The CDR3 DNA sequence: TGTGCCTGGGAGGACAGGGTGGGTGCTAACTATGGCTACACCTTC.